This entry concerns a single TCR beta chain. The sample holds other DNA sequences that translate to the same CDR3. The data belong to a study of shared clonotypes between healthy human individuals. Study background: Per-donor plates numbered three CD4 naive, three CD4 memory, two CD8 naive and one CD8 memory.

CD4+ cells yielded CD45RA+ naive and CD45RA-negative memory subsets. CDR1 and CDR2 (germline): SGHDT, YYEEEE. CDR3 length: 15 amino acids. The V and J ends lost 0 bases and 3 bases, in that order; junction bases with no gene match: 4. Libraries were prepared by immunoSEQ multiplex PCR; TCRdb keeps only in-frame clonotypes and omits some of them. This sample carries approximately 2.4 million clones, approximately 94% of them seen once, and the ten largest clones take 0.1% to 0.15%. The sequence came from a man younger than 35 in good health. Sequencing was carried out using naive CD4+ T cells sorted from blood. The sample's subset: CD45RA+ positively selected. V is TRBV5-6 and J is TRBJ1-2, with 8 bases aligning to TRBD1. This CDR3 reads CASSLGTGSDYGYTF. The CDR3 coding sequence is TGTGCCAGCAGCTTGGGGACAGGGTCGGACTATGGCTACACCTTC.